The clone carrying this TCR beta chain was detected only a few times. Its antigen is unknown. Synthesis of TCR cDNA relied on 5'RACE template switching, which attached a universal primer site and UMIs. One entry per CDR3 protein, called by TCRdb with MiXCR from the 5' RACE reads. The repertoire holds 300,000 or so distinct CDR3 sequences, 7% to 9% seen once, with about 16% in the top ten. The data were obtained in a study of T cells after yellow fever vaccination. Study-wide context: Fractions with few cells were prepared using SMART-Seq v4 Ultra Low Input. Study conclusions and caveats: Among primary-vaccination clones, most reappeared after the booster, at almost 98% for CD4 and more than 75% for CD8. FACS-sorted repertoires could contain abundant clonotypes contaminating from the bulk population.

V lost 5 bases, J lost 3 bases, and 11 bases stayed unmatched. This CDR3 contains 16 residues. The sequence came from a man between 18 and 29 years old who received the YFV17D yellow fever vaccine. The rearrangement joins TRBV12-3 or TRBV12-4 to TRBJ1-2, with TRBD1 matching 8 bases. The starting material was PBMCs, obtained around 45 days after the first yellow fever vaccination. For the CDR3, the DNA is TGTGCCAGCAGTCAGGGGGCGCGGCGAGGGGACTATGGCTACACCTTC. This encodes CASSQGARRGDYGYTF.